This record concerns one T cell receptor (beta chain) sequence. Antigen unknown. This entry comes from a study of blood T cells in healthy people across ages. Study-level points and caveats: There were more naive CD4+ cells and higher diversity in long-lived donors than in aged donors.

Caucasian individuals from Russia who were healthy and aged about 6 to 90 acted as donors. A second PCR of about 6 to 12 cycles used a sample-barcoded 5' primer and a J-beta primer mix. All samples yielded 3 million or more CDR3-containing paired-end reads. TCRdb processed the 5' RACE reads anew with MiXCR; each CDR3 protein has one entry. The sample lists roughly 1.9 million distinct CDR3 sequences, about 39% occurring once. Germline CDR1 reads SQVTM; CDR2 reads ANQGSEA. The CDR3 has 12 residues. V dropped 6 bases and J dropped 2 bases, with 7 bases sitting between them. V and J are TRBV29-1 and TRBJ1-4; D ambiguous. The sample consisted of blood. The source is a human donor in good health. In nucleotides, the CDR3 is TGCAGCGTCGGCAAGACTAATGAAAAACTGTTTTTT. It yields the protein CSVGKTNEKLFF.